This TCR beta chain was obtained from a study of tumor-infiltrating lymphocytes in localized non-small cell lung cancer. Study overall: Some samples were collected after neoadjuvant chemotherapy; smokers, never-smokers and several histologies were included.

Concerning this clone itself: Its antigen is as yet unknown.

Sequenced by immunoSEQ multiplex PCR; TCRdb stores in-frame clones only, minus some. Of approximately 17,000 clones detected, around 73% appear once; the ten largest clones hold 4.3%. Study-level results: TCR sequencing covered a subset of patients with enough tissue. Tumors had more T cell infiltration than uninvolved lung, per TCRbeta sequencing and CD3 counts. T-cell fraction did not differ between immunotypes IM1 and IM2.

This CDR3 has 14 residues. The V and J ends lost 4 bases and 0 bases, in that order; junction bases with no gene match: 4. CDR1 SGHRS and CDR2 YFSETQ come from the germline V gene. This chain joins TRBV5-1 and TRBJ2-7; 7 nucleotides match TRBD1. The sequencing input was lung tumor tissue. The clonotype originates from a human donor with non-small cell lung cancer. In DNA form, the CDR3 reads TGCGCCAGCAGCCGGGACAGCGTCTCCTACGAGCAGTACTTC. It is translated as CASSRDSVSYEQYF.